This T cell receptor (beta chain) was sequenced in a study of identifying expanded T cells in peripheral blood. Study-wide points: Technical replicates showed roughly 1.2 changed clones; two weeks roughly 18; four weeks 19. Clone count variance between roughly two-week samples rose with total template count.

CDR1 is MNHEY, CDR2 SMNVEV, per germline (reference sequence). There are 16 residues in the CDR3. Trimming stripped 0 bases from V and 7 bases from J, with 16 bases between. Method: immunoSEQ multiplex PCR; TCRdb's copy keeps in-frame clones and lacks some. The data show around 84,000 clones, roughly 89% seen once. On this clone: Its matching antigen is unknown.

During the collection period, no donor immune events like infections were recorded. The sequence derives from a person between 18 and 69 years old in good health. Sequencing was carried out using blood. V usage is TRBV27 and J usage is TRBJ1-5; tentative D call: TRBD1 (5 bases). Here the CDR3 DNA reads TGTGCCAGCAGTTTATCGGGGACTTCTTACCGGCAGCCCCAGCATTTT. Encoded protein: CASSLSGTSYRQPQHF.